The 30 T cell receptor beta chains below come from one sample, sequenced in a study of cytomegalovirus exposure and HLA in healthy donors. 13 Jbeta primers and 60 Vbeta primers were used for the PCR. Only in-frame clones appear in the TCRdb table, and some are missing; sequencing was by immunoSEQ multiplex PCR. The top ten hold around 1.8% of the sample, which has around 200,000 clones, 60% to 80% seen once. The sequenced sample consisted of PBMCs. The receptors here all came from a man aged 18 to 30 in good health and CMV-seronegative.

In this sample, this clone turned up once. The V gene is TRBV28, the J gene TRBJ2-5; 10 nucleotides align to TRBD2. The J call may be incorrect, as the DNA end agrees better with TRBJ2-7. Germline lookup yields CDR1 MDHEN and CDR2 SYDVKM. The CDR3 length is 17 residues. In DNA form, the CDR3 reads TGTGCCAGCAGTCTTAGTCGGACTAGCGGTCTATCCTACGAGCAGTACTTC. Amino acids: CASSLSRTSGLSYEQYF.

The CDR3 here is CASSQERATGGYANTGELFF. CDR3 DNA: TGTGCCAGCAGCCAAGAGAGGGCGACAGGGGGCTATGCGAACACCGGGGAGCTGTTTTTT. This chain joins TRBV4-2 and TRBJ2-2, with 10 bases identical to TRBD1. The trim removed 0 bases at V and 0 bases at J, leaving 10 bases unmatched. CDR1 is LGHNA and CDR2 is YNFKEQ in the germline V gene. The CDR3 loop spans 20 amino acids.

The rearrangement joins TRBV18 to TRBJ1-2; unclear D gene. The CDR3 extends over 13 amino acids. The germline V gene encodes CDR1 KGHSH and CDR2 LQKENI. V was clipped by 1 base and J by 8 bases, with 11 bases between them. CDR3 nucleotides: TGTGCCAGCTCACCACTGAACTCCGAAGGCTACACCTTC. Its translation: CASSPLNSEGYTF.

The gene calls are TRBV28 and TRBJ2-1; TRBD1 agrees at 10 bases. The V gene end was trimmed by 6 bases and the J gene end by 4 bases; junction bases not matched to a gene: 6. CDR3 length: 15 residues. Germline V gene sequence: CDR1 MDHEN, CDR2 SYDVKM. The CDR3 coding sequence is TGTGCCAGCAGGGCCAGGACAGGGGGGTACAATGAGCAGTTCTTC. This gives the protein CASRARTGGYNEQFF.

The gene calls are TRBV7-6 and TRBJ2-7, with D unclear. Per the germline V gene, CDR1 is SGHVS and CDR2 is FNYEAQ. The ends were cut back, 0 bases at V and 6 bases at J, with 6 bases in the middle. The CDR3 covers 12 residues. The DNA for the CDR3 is TGTGCCAGCAGCTTAGCGCTAGGCGAGCAGTACTTC. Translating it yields CASSLALGEQYF.

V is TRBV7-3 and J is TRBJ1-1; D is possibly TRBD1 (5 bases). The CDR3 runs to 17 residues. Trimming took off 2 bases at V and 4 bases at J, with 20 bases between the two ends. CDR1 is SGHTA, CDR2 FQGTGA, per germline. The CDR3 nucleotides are TGTGCCAGCAGCTTAGTCGCGGGAATGGGGCCGGGCACTGAAGCTTTCTTT. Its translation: CASSLVAGMGPGTEAFF.

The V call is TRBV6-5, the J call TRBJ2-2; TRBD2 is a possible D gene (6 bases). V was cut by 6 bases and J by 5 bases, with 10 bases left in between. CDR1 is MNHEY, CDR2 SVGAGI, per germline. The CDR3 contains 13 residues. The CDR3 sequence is CASRQAGTGELFF. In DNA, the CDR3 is TGTGCCAGCAGGCAGGCGGGGACCGGGGAGCTGTTTTTT.

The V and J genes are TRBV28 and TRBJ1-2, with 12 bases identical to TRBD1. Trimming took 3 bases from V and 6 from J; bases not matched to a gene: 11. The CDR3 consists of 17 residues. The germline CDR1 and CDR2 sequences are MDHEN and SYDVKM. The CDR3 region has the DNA TGTGCCAGCAGTTTTGTTGACCCGGGACAGGGGGCAGATGGCTACACCTTC. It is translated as CASSFVDPGQGADGYTF.

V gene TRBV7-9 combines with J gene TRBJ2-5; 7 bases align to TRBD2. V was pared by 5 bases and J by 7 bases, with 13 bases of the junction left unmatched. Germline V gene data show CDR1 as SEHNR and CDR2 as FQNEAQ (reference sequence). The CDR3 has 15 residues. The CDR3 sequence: CASSPSPLAPGTQYF. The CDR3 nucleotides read TGTGCCAGCAGCCCGTCCCCACTAGCGCCGGGGACCCAGTACTTC.

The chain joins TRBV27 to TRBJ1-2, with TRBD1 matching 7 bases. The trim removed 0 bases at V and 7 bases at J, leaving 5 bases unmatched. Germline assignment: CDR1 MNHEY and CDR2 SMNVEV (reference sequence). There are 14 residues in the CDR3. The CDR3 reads CASSLSRQGGGYTF. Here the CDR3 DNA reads TGTGCCAGCAGTTTATCGCGCCAGGGGGGTGGCTACACCTTC.

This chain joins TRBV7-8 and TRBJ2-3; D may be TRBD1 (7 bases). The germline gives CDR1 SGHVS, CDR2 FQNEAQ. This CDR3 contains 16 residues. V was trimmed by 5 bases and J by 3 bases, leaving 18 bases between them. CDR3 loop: CASSALGGGETDTQYF. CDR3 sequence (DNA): TGTGCCAGCAGCGCCTTAGGGGGCGGGGAGACAGATACGCAGTATTTT.

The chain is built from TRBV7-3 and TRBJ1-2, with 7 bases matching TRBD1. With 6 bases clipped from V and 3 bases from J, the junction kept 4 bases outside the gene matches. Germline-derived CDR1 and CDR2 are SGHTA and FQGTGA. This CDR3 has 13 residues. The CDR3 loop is CASSSGQDYGYTF. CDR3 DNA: TGTGCCAGCAGTTCTGGACAGGACTATGGCTACACCTTC.

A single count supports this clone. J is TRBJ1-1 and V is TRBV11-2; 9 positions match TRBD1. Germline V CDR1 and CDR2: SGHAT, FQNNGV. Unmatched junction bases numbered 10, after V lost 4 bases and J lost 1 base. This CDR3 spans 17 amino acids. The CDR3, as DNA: TGTGCCAGCAGCTCAGGAGGCCTACAGGGGGCGAACACTGAAGCTTTCTTT. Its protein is CASSSGGLQGANTEAFF. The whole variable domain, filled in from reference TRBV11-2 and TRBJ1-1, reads EAGVAQSPRYKIIEKRQSVAFWCNPISGHATLYWYQQILGQGPKLLIQFQNNGVVDDSQLPKDRFSAERLKGVDSTLKIQPAKLEDSAVYLCASSSGGLQGANTEAFFGQGTRLTVV.

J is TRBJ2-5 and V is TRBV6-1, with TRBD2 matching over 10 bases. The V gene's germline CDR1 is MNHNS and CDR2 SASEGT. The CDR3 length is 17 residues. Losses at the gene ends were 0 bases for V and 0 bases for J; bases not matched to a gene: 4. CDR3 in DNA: TGTGCCAGCAGTGAAGCCCCTAGCGGGAGTTACCAAGAGACCCAGTACTTC. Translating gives CASSEAPSGSYQETQYF.

The CDR3 DNA reads TGTGCCAGCAGCGGATCTGGAGCGGGGCCTGGGGCCAACGTCCTGACTTTC. Amino acid sequence: CASSGSGAGPGANVLTF. V gene TRBV7-9 combines with J gene TRBJ2-6; 7 nucleotides line up with TRBD2. Germline trimming cut 5 bases from V and 2 bases from J; bases unmatched to any gene: 9. Germline V lookup: CDR1 SEHNR, CDR2 FQNEAQ (reference sequence). The CDR3 covers 17 residues.

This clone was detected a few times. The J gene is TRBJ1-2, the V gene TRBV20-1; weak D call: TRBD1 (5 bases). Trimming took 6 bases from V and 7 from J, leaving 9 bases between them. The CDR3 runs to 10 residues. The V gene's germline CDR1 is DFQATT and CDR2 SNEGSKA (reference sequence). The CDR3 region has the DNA TGCAGTGCCCCCCAGGGTGGCTACACCTTC. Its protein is CSAPQGGYTF.

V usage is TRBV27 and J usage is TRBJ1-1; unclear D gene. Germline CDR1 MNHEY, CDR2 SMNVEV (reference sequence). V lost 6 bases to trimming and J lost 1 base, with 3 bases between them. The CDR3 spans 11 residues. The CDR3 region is CASRRNTEAFF. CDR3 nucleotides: TGTGCCAGCAGGAGGAACACTGAAGCTTTCTTT.

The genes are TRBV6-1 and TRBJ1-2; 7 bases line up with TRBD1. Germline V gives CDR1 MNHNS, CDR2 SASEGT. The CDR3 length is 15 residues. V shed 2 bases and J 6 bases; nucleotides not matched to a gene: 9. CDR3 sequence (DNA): TGTGCCAGCAGTGAACCCGACAGGGTCGCGGATGGCTACACCTTC. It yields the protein CASSEPDRVADGYTF.

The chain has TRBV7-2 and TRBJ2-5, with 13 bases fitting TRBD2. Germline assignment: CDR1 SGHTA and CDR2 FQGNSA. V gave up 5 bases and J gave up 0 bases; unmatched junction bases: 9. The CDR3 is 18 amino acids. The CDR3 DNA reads TGTGCCAGCAGCCCTAGACTAGCGGGGGGACCGTACCAAGAGACCCAGTACTTC. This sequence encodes CASSPRLAGGPYQETQYF.

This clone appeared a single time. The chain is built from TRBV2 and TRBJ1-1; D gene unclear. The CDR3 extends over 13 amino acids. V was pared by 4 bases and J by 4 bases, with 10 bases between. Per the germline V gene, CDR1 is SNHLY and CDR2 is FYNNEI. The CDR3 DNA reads TGTGCCAGCAGTGGTCCCGAGGGCACTGAAGCTTTCTTT. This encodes CASSGPEGTEAFF. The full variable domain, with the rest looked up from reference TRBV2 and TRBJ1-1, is EPEVTQTPSHQVTQMGQEVILRCVPISNHLYFYWYRQILGQKVEFLVSFYNNEISEKSEIFDDQFSVERPDGSNFTLKIRSTKLEDSAMYFCASSGPEGTEAFFGQGTRLTVV.

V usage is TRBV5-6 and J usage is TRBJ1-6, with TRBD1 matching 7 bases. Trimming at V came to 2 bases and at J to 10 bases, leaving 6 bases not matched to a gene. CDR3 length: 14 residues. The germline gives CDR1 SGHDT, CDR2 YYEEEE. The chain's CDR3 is CASSFRDRESPLHF. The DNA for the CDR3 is TGTGCCAGCAGCTTCCGGGACAGAGAATCACCCCTCCACTTT.

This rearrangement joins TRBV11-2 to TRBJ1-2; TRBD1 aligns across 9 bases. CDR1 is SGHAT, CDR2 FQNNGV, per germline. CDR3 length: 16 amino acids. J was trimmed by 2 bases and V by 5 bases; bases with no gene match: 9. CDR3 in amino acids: CASSPRTGEGNYGYTF. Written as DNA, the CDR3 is TGTGCCAGCAGCCCACGGACAGGGGAAGGAAACTATGGCTACACCTTC.

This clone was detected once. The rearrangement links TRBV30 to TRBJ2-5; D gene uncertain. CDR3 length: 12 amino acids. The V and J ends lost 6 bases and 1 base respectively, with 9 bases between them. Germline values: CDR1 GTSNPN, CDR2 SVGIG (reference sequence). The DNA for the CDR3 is TGTGCCTGTGAACCCGGCCAAGAGACCCAGTACTTC. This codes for CACEPGQETQYF.

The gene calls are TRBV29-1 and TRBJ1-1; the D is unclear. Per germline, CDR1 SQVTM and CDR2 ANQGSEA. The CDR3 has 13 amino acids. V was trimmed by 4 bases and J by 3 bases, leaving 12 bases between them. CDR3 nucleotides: TGCAGCGTTGGAGGAGGACTCTACACTGAAGCTTTCTTT. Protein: CSVGGGLYTEAFF.

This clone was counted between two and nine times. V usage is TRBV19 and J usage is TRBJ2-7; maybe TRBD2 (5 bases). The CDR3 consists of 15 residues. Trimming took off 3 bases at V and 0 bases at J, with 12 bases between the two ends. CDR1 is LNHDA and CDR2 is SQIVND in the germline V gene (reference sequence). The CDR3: CASSIFTGSSYEQYF. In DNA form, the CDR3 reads TGTGCCAGTAGTATCTTTACGGGGAGCTCCTACGAGCAGTACTTC.

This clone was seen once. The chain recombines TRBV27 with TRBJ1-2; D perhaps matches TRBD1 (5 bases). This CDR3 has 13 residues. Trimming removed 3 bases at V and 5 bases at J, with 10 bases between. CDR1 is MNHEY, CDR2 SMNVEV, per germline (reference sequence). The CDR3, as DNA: TGTGCCAGCAGTTTCCAGGGTAATTATGGCTACACCTTC. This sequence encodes CASSFQGNYGYTF.

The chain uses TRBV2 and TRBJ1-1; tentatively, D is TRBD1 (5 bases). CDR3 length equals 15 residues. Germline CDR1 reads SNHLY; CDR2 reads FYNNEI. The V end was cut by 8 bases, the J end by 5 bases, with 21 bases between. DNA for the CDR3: TGTGCCAGCCTTCGGGGTCGACGGGGGAGGACTGAAGCTTTCTTT. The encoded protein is CASLRGRRGRTEAFF.

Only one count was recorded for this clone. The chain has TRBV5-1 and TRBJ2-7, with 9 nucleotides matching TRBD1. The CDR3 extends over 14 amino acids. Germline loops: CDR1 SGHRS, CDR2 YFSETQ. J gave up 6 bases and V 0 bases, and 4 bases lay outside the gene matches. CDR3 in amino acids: CASSLGGQGIEQYF. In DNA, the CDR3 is TGCGCCAGCAGCTTGGGGGGACAGGGTATCGAGCAGTACTTC. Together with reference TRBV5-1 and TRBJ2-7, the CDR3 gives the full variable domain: KAGVTQTPRYLIKTRGQQVTLSCSPISGHRSVSWYQQTPGQGLQFLFEYFSETQRNKGNFPGRFSGRQFSNSRSEMNVSTLELGDSALYLCASSLGGQGIEQYFGPGTRLTVT.

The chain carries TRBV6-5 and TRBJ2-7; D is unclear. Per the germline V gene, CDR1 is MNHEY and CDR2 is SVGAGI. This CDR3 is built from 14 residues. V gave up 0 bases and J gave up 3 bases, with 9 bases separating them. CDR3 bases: TGTGCCAGCAGTTACTCGCAGGCGCTCTACGAGCAGTACTTC. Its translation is CASSYSQALYEQYF.

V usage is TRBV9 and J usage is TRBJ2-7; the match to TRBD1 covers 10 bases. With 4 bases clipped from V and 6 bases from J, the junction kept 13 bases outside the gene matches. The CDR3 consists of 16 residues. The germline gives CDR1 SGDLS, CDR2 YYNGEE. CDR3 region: CASSPSSGQGFAEQYF. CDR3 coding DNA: TGTGCCAGCAGCCCCTCATCGGGACAGGGGTTCGCCGAGCAGTACTTC.